The present TCR beta chain was sequenced within a study of blood T cell repertoires in COVID-19. Across the whole study: COVID-19 samples collected from the United States, Italy and Spain covered acute and convalescent phases. T cells, B-cell-depleted T cells, or PBMCs supplied cDNA or gDNA.

Original data processing: It was from reference gene primer amplification that nucleated cell counts were estimated. Assay used: immunoSEQ multiplex PCR; TCRdb lists only in-frame clones, some missing. That table furnishes V, J and clone size, whereas the DNA furnished D and trimming. The top ten clones hold around 1.5% of a sample with 120,000 to 150,000 clones, approximately 89% of them seen once. The CDR3 sequence is 14 residues long. V dropped 5 bases and J dropped 8; count of bases not matched to a gene: 10. The germline V gene encodes CDR1 SEHNR and CDR2 FQNEAQ (reference sequence). Input material: peripheral blood. The clonotype comes from a human donor in a cohort sampled during active COVID-19. This sequence joins TRBV7-9 and TRBJ1-1; 8 nucleotides align to TRBD1. In nucleotides, the CDR3 is TGTGCCAGCAGCACCGGGACAGGAGGGGAGGAAGCTTTCTTT. This translates into CASSTGTGGEEAFF.